The next 30 T cell receptor beta chains were all read from a single sample in a study of blood T cell repertoires in COVID-19. TCRdb's copy holds only in-frame clones and misses some; the assay was immunoSEQ multiplex PCR. The sample shows around 200,000 clones, about nine tenths of them seen only once. The source material was PBMCs or T cells enriched from blood (not recorded which). The source is a man under 40 who had recovered from COVID-19.

The rearrangement joins TRBV9 to TRBJ2-2, with D unresolved. V dropped 0 bases and J dropped 1 base, with 7 bases sitting between them. Germline CDR1 reads SGDLS; CDR2 reads YYNGEE. The CDR3 is made up of 15 amino acids. This CDR3 is CASSVAPVNTGELFF. The CDR3, as DNA: TGTGCCAGCAGCGTAGCTCCAGTGAACACCGGGGAGCTGTTTTTT.

This rearrangement joins TRBV12-3 or TRBV12-4 to TRBJ1-2; 7 bases align to TRBD1. CDR3 length: 13 amino acids. V shed 6 bases and J 6 bases; nucleotides not matched to a gene: 7. As DNA, the CDR3 is TGTGCCAGCAGCCTAAGACAGGGTAATGGCTACACCTTC. Translated, it gives CASSLRQGNGYTF.

V gene TRBV6-2 or TRBV6-3 combines with J gene TRBJ1-5; 8 positions match TRBD1. Germline V gene lookup returns CDR1 MNHEY and CDR2 SVGEGT. The CDR3 is 16 residues long. Trimming took 5 bases from V and 7 from J; bases not matched to a gene: 13. CDR3 sequence reads: CASSQSDREGGQPQHF. In nucleotides, the CDR3 is TGTGCCAGCAGTCAATCGGACAGGGAGGGTGGCCAGCCCCAGCATTTT.

The rearrangement uses TRBV9 and TRBJ1-2; TRBD1 matches at 7 bases. This CDR3 comprises 14 residues. The V gene end was trimmed by 4 bases and the J gene end by 7 bases; junction bases not matched to a gene: 10. Germline CDR1 is SGDLS and CDR2 is YYNGEE. CDR3 sequence (DNA): TGTGCCAGCAGCTCCAGGGGGGCCGCCGCTGGCTACACCTTC. Translated: CASSSRGAAAGYTF. The variable domain in full, with the rest retrieved from reference TRBV9 and TRBJ1-2, is DSGVTQTPKHLITATGQRVTLRCSPRSGDLSVYWYQQSLDQGLQFLIQYYNGEERAKGNILERFSAQQFPDLHSELNLSSLELGDSALYFCASSSRGAAAGYTFGSGTRLTVV.

The rearrangement uses TRBV12-3 or TRBV12-4 and TRBJ1-1; no clear D gene. Between the trimmed V and J ends, which lost 6 bases and 2 bases, there was a span of 7 bases. The CDR3 consists of 12 residues. Here the CDR3 reads CASSPYNTEAFF. The CDR3 coding sequence is TGTGCCAGCAGCCCCTATAACACTGAAGCTTTCTTT.

In its sample, this clone was seen a few times. The rearrangement joins TRBV6-6 to TRBJ2-7; D is perhaps TRBD1 (6 bases). Germline V lookup: CDR1 MNHNY, CDR2 SVGAGI (reference sequence). V was clipped by 7 bases and J by 0 bases, with 10 bases between them. The CDR3 runs 13 residues. The CDR3 DNA follows: TGTGCCAGCATTGAGACAGGCTCCTACGAGCAGTACTTC. Translating gives CASIETGSYEQYF.

This sequence joins TRBV7-9 and TRBJ2-5; 8 bases are a match to TRBD1. The CDR3 is made up of 14 amino acids. The germline V gene encodes CDR1 SEHNR and CDR2 FQNEAQ (reference sequence). Losses at the gene ends were 6 bases for V and 2 bases for J; bases not matched to a gene: 5. CDR3 coding DNA: TGTGCCAGCAGACCAGACAGGGGACAAGAGACCCAGTACTTC. This encodes CASRPDRGQETQYF. The full variable domain, rest sourced from reference TRBV7-9 and TRBJ2-5, is DTGVSQNPRHKITKRGQNVTFRCDPISEHNRLYWYRQTLGQGPEFLTYFQNEAQLEKSRLLSDRFSAERPKGSFSTLEIQRTEQGDSAMYLCASRPDRGQETQYFGPGTRLLVL.

V gene TRBV3-1 (or the pseudogene TRBV3-2) combines with J gene TRBJ1-2; D not certain. Trimming cost V 1 base and J 8 bases, with 11 bases left between them. Germline CDR1 LGHDT, CDR2 YNNKEL (reference sequence). The length of the CDR3 is 13 residues. The chain's CDR3 is CASSQGGVLGYTF. Written as DNA, the CDR3 is TGTGCCAGCAGCCAAGGGGGAGTTCTAGGCTACACCTTC.

This clone was counted a single time. The chain couples TRBV28 to TRBJ1-5; tentative D call: TRBD1 (6 bases). V lost 2 bases, J lost 4 bases, and 18 bases lay in between. CDR1 MDHEN and CDR2 SYDVKM come from the germline V gene. This CDR3 is built from 17 residues. The CDR3 DNA follows: TGTGCCAGCAGTTTAATCCGTGGGAGGGGGGATAATCAGCCCCAGCATTTT. Translating it yields CASSLIRGRGDNQPQHF.

The chain uses TRBV7-2 and TRBJ2-2; TRBD1 aligns across 8 bases. V was clipped by 1 base and J by 5 bases; unmatched bases: 9. This CDR3 has 17 residues. The germline V gene encodes CDR1 SGHTA and CDR2 FQGNSA. Here the CDR3 reads CASSLGAKTGATGELFF. DNA of the CDR3: TGTGCCAGCAGCTTAGGGGCTAAGACAGGGGCTACCGGGGAGCTGTTTTTT.

The chain joins TRBV7-9 to TRBJ2-3, with TRBD2 identical over 10 bases. CDR1 is SEHNR and CDR2 is FQNEAQ in the germline V gene (reference sequence). This CDR3 is built from 17 residues. With V trimmed by 1 base and J by 4 bases, 8 bases remained unmatched. The CDR3 here is CASSLGSSGSSPDTQYF. Written as DNA, the CDR3 is TGTGCCAGCAGCTTAGGGTCTAGCGGGAGTTCTCCAGATACGCAGTATTTT.

This clone was recorded a few times. The rearrangement joins TRBV7-8 to TRBJ2-7; 9 positions match TRBD2. Trimming cost V 4 bases and J 4 bases; bases outside gene matches: 8. The germline CDR1 and CDR2 sequences are SGHVS and FQNEAQ. This CDR3 region has 15 residues. The chain's CDR3 is CASSWTSGRLYEQYF. For the CDR3, the DNA is TGTGCCAGCAGCTGGACCAGCGGGAGGCTGTACGAGCAGTACTTC.

This chain uses TRBV20-1 with TRBJ1-2, with D tentatively TRBD1 (5 bases). This CDR3 is 17 amino acids long. Trimming removed 3 bases at V and 1 base at J, with 21 bases between. CDR1 is DFQATT and CDR2 is SNEGSKA in the germline V gene (reference sequence). CDR3 sequence: CSASIAGMAEYNYGYTF. The CDR3 DNA sequence: TGCAGTGCTAGTATCGCAGGGATGGCGGAATATAACTATGGCTACACCTTC.

The J gene is TRBJ2-6, the V gene TRBV7-6, with D possibly being TRBD1 (6 bases). The germline V and J ends were trimmed by 10 bases and 0 bases, with 22 bases remaining between them. The CDR3 has 18 amino acids. Germline CDR1 and CDR2: SGHVS and FNYEAQ. As DNA, the CDR3 is TGTGCCACGGGGAACAAACAGGGTCTGAGCTCTGGGGCCAACGTCCTGACTTTC. Encoded protein: CATGNKQGLSSGANVLTF. The whole variable domain, remainder taken from reference TRBV7-6 and TRBJ2-6, is GAGVSQSPRYKVTKRGQDVALRCDPISGHVSLYWYRQALGQGPEFLTYFNYEAQQDKSGLPNDRFSAERPEGSISTLTIQRTEQRDSAMYRCATGNKQGLSSGANVLTFGAGSRLTVL.

The table lists this clone with a few counts. This same CDR3 is encoded by further DNA sequences in the sample. This chain uses TRBV7-9 with TRBJ1-5; D possibly corresponds to TRBD1 (6 bases). V shed 0 bases and J shed 4 bases, with 7 bases lying between them. This CDR3 has 14 residues. Germline V CDR1 and CDR2: SEHNR, FQNEAQ (reference sequence). The CDR3 region has the DNA TGTGCCAGCAGCTTAGCCGGACAGAATCAGCCCCAGCATTTT. Its protein is CASSLAGQNQPQHF.

This clone has only a few counts. This sequence joins TRBV24-1 and TRBJ2-7; weak D call: TRBD1 (5 bases). Trimming took 2 bases from V and 3 from J, leaving 7 bases between them. Germline lookup yields CDR1 KGHDR and CDR2 SFDVKD. The CDR3 is 13 residues long. The CDR3 DNA follows: TGTGCCACCAGTGATTCGGACAACTACGAGCAGTACTTC. It specifies CATSDSDNYEQYF.

The rearrangement joins TRBV19 to TRBJ1-5; 8 nucleotides match TRBD1. V lost 3 bases to trimming and J lost 5 bases; unmatched junction nucleotides: 6. Germline values: CDR1 LNHDA, CDR2 SQIVND (reference sequence). CDR3 size: 15 residues. The CDR3 region has the DNA TGTGCCAGTAGTATTGGCAGGGGGCCTCATCAGCCCCAGCATTTT. It encodes CASSIGRGPHQPQHF. The variable domain in full, with the rest retrieved from reference TRBV19 and TRBJ1-5, is DGGITQSPKYLFRKEGQNVTLSCEQNLNHDAMYWYRQDPGQGLRLIYYSQIVNDFQKGDIAEGYSVSREKKESFPLTVTSAQKNPTAFYLCASSIGRGPHQPQHFGDGTRLSIL.

The chain uses TRBV7-5 and TRBJ1-6; no DNA check was done on the table's D call, TRBD1. TRBV7-5 has pseudogene status. The CDR3 extends over 15 amino acids. CDR3 sequence: CARSDPTGWDSPLHF. The DNA for the CDR3 is TGTGCCAGAAGCGACCCGACAGGTTGGGATTCACCCCTCCACTTT.

V is TRBV23-1 and J is TRBJ2-7, with 9 positions matching TRBD1. TRBV23-1 is given ORF status, its function remaining uncertain. The V gene end was trimmed by 3 bases and the J gene end by 1 base; junction bases not matched to a gene: 13. This CDR3 is built from 18 residues. CDR3 region: CASSQGGSGTGRSYEQYF. The DNA of the CDR3 is TGCGCCAGCAGTCAGGGGGGGTCAGGGACAGGGAGATCCTACGAGCAGTACTTC.

The chain carries TRBV19 and TRBJ2-1, with D uncertain. Trimming removed 8 bases at V and 10 bases at J, with 12 bases between. The CDR3 loop spans 11 amino acids. Germline V gives CDR1 LNHDA, CDR2 SQIVND (reference sequence). The CDR3 DNA reads as TGTGCCAGTTCCCAAGCCAGGGAGCAGTTCTTC. It specifies CASSQAREQFF.

This chain connects TRBV6-5 to TRBJ2-5, with 11 bases aligning to TRBD1. The CDR3 is made up of 14 amino acids. Germline V CDR1 and CDR2: MNHEY, SVGAGI. After removal of 7 bases from V and 5 bases from J, the junction contained 6 bases not matched to a gene. Here the CDR3 reads CASTPDRGHETQYF. CDR3 nucleotide sequence: TGTGCCAGCACACCGGACAGGGGGCATGAGACCCAGTACTTC.

This rearrangement joins TRBV6-2 or TRBV6-3 to TRBJ2-3; 10 bases are a match to TRBD2. Germline V gives CDR1 MNHEY, CDR2 SVGEGT. This CDR3 spans 16 amino acids. J was trimmed by 7 bases and V by 2 bases; bases with no gene match: 9. CDR3 in amino acids: CASSYEIAGGRNTQYF. CDR3 DNA: TGTGCCAGCAGTTACGAGATAGCGGGGGGTCGAAATACGCAGTATTTT.

The genes are TRBV15 and TRBJ2-1; 8 nucleotides align to TRBD2. Per the germline V gene, CDR1 is LNHNV and CDR2 is YYDKDF (reference sequence). Trimming cost V 5 bases and J 2 bases; bases outside gene matches: 2. This CDR3 region has 14 residues. The CDR3 coding sequence is TGTGCCACCAGCCTGGGACTAGCCTACAATGAGCAGTTCTTC. It codes for CATSLGLAYNEQFF.

CDR3 DNA: TGTGCCAGCCAACGGTACGCCGGGGAGCTGTTTTTT. This gives the protein CASQRYAGELFF. The chain uses TRBV6-5 and TRBJ2-2; D unclear. CDR1 MNHEY and CDR2 SVGAGI come from the germline V gene. The CDR3 totals 12 residues. V was clipped by 8 bases and J by 6 bases, with 10 bases between them.

The chain recombines TRBV11-2 with TRBJ2-3, with 11 bases that match TRBD1. J lost 3 bases, V lost 3 bases, and 11 bases had no gene match. The germline V gene encodes CDR1 SGHAT and CDR2 FQNNGV. There are 18 residues in the CDR3. The CDR3 sequence: CASSLILGTGGITDTQYF. CDR3 DNA sequence: TGTGCCAGCAGCTTGATCCTGGGGACAGGGGGTATAACAGATACGCAGTATTTT.

V usage is TRBV28 and J usage is TRBJ1-2; D possibly corresponds to TRBD1 (5 bases). CDR1 MDHEN and CDR2 SYDVKM come from the germline V gene. V was trimmed by 6 bases and J by 8 bases, leaving 19 bases between them. The CDR3 consists of 14 residues. CDR3 coding DNA: TGTGCCAGCAGCCAACGCATCAGGGCTCTGGGCTACACCTTC. Protein product: CASSQRIRALGYTF.

The gene calls are TRBV18 and TRBJ2-5, with D maybe TRBD1 (6 bases). CDR3 length: 17 amino acids. CDR1 KGHSH and CDR2 LQKENI come from the germline V gene. V was trimmed by 3 bases and J by 5 bases, leaving 22 bases between them. CDR3 nucleotide sequence: TGTGCCAGCTCACCCACGACAGGTCCCCCCCATCGGGAGACCCAGTACTTC. It translates to CASSPTTGPPHRETQYF.

The rearrangement uses TRBV7-9 and TRBJ1-1; D remains unclear. The CDR3 is 11 residues long. The germline V gene has CDR1 SEHNR and CDR2 FQNEAQ (reference sequence). V was shortened by 2 bases and J by 6 bases, with 4 bases between the two germline ends. The CDR3 DNA follows: TGTGCCAGCAGCTTAATCGCTGAAGCTTTCTTT. It translates to CASSLIAEAFF. Variable domain in full (rest from reference TRBV7-9 and TRBJ1-1): DTGVSQNPRHKITKRGQNVTFRCDPISEHNRLYWYRQTLGQGPEFLTYFQNEAQLEKSRLLSDRFSAERPKGSFSTLEIQRTEQGDSAMYLCASSLIAEAFFGQGTRLTVV.

V is TRBV18 and J is TRBJ1-2; 8 bases are shared with TRBD1. The germline V gene has CDR1 KGHSH and CDR2 LQKENI. This CDR3 spans 14 amino acids. With V trimmed by 7 bases and J by 3 bases, 7 bases remained unmatched. The CDR3 is CASLTATGDYGYTF. CDR3 DNA sequence: TGTGCCAGCTTAACAGCGACAGGGGACTATGGCTACACCTTC. Looking up the rest from reference TRBV18 and TRBJ1-2 gives the full variable domain: NAGVMQNPRHLVRRRGQEARLRCSPMKGHSHVYWYRQLPEEGLKFMVYLQKENIIDESGMPKERFSAEFPKEGPSILRIQQVVRGDSAAYFCASLTATGDYGYTFGSGTRLTVV.

Here the CDR3 reads CASSVGTSGRGGDEQFF. The CDR3 DNA reads TGTGCCAGCAGCGTAGGGACTAGCGGGAGAGGCGGGGATGAGCAGTTCTTC. This sequence joins TRBV9 and TRBJ2-1; TRBD2 aligns across 13 bases. The CDR3 is 17 residues long. After removal of 0 bases from V and 8 bases from J, the junction contained 8 bases not matched to a gene. Germline CDR1 is SGDLS and CDR2 is YYNGEE. Full variable domain (remainder filled in from reference TRBV9 and TRBJ2-1): DSGVTQTPKHLITATGQRVTLRCSPRSGDLSVYWYQQSLDQGLQFLIQYYNGEERAKGNILERFSAQQFPDLHSELNLSSLELGDSALYFCASSVGTSGRGGDEQFFGPGTRLTVL.